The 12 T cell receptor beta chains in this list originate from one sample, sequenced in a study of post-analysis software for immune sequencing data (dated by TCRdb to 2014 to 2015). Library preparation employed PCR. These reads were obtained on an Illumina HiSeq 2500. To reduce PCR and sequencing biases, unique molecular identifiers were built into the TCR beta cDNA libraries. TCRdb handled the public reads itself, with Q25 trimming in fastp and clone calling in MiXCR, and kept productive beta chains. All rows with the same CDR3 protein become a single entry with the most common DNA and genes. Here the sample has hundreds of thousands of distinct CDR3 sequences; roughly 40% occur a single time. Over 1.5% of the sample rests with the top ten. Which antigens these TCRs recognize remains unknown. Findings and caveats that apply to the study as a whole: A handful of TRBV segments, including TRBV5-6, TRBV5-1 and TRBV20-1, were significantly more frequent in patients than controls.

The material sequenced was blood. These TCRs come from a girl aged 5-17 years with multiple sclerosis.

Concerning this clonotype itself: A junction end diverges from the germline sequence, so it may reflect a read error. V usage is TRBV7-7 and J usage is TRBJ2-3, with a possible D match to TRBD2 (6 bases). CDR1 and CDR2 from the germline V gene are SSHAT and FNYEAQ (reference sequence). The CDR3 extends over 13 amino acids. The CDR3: CASSLGRSDTQYF. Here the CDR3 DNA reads TGTGCTAGCAGCTTGGGGAGGTCAGATACGCAGTATTTT.

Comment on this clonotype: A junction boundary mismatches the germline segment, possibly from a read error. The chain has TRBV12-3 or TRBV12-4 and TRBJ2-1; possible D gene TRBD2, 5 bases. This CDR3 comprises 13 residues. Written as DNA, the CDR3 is TGTGCCAGCAGCCCTACTAGAAGGGATGAGCAGGTCTTC. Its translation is CASSPTRRDEQVF.

The CDR3 is CASSFSVPVDIQYF. The CDR3 DNA is TGTGCCAGCAGCTTTTCAGTCCCAGTAGACATTCAGTACTTC. The chain carries TRBV11-2 and TRBJ2-4; D is ambiguous. Germline CDR1 reads SGHAT; CDR2 reads FQNNGV. This CDR3 contains 14 residues. The germline V and J ends were trimmed by 3 bases and 8 bases, with 14 bases remaining between them.

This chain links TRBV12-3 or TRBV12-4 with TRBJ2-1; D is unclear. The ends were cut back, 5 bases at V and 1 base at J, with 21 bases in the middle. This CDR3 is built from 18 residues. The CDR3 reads CASSIRQGTSKSYNEQFF. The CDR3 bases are TGTGCCAGCAGTATTAGACAAGGAACGTCGAAGTCCTACAATGAGCAGTTCTTC.

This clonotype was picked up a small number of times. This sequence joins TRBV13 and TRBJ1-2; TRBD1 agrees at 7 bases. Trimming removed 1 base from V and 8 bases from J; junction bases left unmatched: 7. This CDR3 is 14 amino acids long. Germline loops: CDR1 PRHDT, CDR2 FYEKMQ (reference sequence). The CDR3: CASSLERGLRGYTF. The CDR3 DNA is TGTGCCAGCAGCTTAGAAAGGGGGCTAAGGGGCTACACCTTC.

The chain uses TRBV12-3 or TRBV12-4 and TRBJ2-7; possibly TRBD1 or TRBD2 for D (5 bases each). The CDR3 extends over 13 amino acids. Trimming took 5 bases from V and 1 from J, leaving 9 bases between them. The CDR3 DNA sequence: TGTGCCAGCAGTGAGGGACGGTCCTACGAGCAGTACTTC. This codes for CASSEGRSYEQYF.

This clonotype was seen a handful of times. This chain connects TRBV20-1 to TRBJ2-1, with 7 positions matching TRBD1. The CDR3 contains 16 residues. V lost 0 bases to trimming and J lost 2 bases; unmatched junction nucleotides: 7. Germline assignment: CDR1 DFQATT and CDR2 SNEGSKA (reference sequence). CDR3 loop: CSARDPTGKAYNEQFF. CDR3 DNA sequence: TGCAGTGCTAGAGATCCGACAGGGAAAGCCTACAATGAGCAGTTCTTC.

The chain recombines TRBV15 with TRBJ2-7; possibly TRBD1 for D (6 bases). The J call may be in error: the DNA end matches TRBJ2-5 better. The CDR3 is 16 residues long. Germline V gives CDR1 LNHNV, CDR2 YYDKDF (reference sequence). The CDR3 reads CATSRAGHSMGETQYF. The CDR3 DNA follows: TGTGCCACCAGCAGAGCGGGACATTCTATGGGCGAGACCCAGTACTTC.

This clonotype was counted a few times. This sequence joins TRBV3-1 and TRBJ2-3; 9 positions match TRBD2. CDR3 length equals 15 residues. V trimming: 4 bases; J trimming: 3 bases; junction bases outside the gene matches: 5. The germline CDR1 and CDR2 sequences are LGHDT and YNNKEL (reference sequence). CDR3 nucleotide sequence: TGTGCCAGCAGCCGGGCTAGCGGGGAGACAGATACGCAGTATTTT. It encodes CASSRASGETDTQYF.

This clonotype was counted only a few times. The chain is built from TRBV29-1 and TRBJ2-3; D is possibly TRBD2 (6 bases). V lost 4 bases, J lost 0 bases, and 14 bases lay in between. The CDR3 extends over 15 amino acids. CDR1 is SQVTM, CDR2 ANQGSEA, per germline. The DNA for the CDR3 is TGCAGCGTTGTAGGCGGGGACGCTAGCACAGATACGCAGTATTTT. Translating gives CSVVGGDASTDTQYF.

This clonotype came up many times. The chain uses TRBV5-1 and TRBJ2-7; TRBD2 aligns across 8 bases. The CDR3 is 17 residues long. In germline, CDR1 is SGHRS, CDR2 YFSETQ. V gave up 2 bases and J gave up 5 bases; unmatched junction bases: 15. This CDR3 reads CASSFGSSGRTGHEQYF. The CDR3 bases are TGCGCCAGCAGCTTCGGTTCCAGCGGGAGAACCGGCCACGAGCAGTACTTC.

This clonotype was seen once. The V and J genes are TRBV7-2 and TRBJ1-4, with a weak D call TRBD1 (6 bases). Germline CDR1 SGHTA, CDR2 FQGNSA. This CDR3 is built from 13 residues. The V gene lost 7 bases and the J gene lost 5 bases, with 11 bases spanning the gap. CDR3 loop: CASTKGGNEKLFF. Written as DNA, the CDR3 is TGTGCCAGCACAAAGGGGGGCAATGAAAAACTGTTTTTT. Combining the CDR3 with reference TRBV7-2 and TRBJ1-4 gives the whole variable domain GAGVSQSPSNKVTEKGKDVELRCDPISGHTALYWYRQSLGQGLEFLIYFQGNSAPDKSGLPSDRFSAERTGGSVSTLTIQRTQQEDSAVYLCASTKGGNEKLFFGSGTQLSVL.